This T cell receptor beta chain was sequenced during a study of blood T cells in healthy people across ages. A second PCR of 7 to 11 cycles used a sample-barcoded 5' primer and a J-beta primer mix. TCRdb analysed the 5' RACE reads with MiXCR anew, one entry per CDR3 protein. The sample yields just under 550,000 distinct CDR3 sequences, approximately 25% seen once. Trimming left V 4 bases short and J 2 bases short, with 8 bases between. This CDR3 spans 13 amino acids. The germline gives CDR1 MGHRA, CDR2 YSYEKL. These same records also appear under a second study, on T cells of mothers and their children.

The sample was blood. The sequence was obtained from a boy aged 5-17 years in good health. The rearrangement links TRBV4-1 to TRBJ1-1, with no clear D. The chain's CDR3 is CASSREFNTEAFF. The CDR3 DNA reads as TGCGCCAGCAGCCGGGAATTCAACACTGAAGCTTTCTTT.